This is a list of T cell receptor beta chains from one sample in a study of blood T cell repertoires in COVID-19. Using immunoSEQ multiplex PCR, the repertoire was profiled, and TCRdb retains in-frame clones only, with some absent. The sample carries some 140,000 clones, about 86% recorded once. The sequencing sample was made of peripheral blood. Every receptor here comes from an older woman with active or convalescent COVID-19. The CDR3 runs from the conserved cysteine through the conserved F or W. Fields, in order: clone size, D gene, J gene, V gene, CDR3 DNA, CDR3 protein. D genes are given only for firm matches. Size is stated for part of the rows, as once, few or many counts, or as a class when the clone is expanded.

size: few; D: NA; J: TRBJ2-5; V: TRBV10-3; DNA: TGTGCCACCCAGGGCCCCCTCGGAGAGACCCAGTACTTC; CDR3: CATQGPLGETQYF
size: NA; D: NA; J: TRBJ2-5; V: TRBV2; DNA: TGTGCCAGCAGTGGGTTCAGGGTTGAGACCCAGTACTTC; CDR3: CASSGFRVETQYF
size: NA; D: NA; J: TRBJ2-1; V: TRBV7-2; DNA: TGTGCCAGCAGCGCTCGAACCGCGAGTACCTACAATGAGCAGTTCTTC; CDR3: CASSARTASTYNEQFF
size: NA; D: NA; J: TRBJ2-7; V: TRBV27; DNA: TGTGCCAGCAGTTTTGGACTATTCTACGAGCAGTACTTC; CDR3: CASSFGLFYEQYF
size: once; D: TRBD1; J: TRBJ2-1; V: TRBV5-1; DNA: TGCGCCAGCGGCGCAGGGGGAAATGAGCAGTTCTTC; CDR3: CASGAGGNEQFF
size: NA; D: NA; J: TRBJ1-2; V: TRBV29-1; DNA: TGCAGCGTCCCTCTGGCGGTTAACTATGGCTACACCTTC; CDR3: CSVPLAVNYGYTF
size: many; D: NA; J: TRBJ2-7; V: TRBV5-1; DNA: TGCGCCAGCAGCTTGGCCCCAGCCTACGAGCAGTACTTC; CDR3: CASSLAPAYEQYF
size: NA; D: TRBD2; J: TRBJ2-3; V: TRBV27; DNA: TGTGCCAATACCCAGCGGGAGGCTTTAAATACGCAGTATTTT; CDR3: CANTQREALNTQYF
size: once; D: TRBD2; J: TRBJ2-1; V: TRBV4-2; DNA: TGTGCCAGCAGCCACCTTGGACTAGCGGGGGGGTTTGTCAATGAGCAGTTCTTC; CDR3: CASSHLGLAGGFVNEQFF
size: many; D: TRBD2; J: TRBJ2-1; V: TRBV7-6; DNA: TGTGCCAGCAGCTTAGTAGGTAGCGGGATCCCTACTGAGCAGTTCTTC; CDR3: CASSLVGSGIPTEQFF
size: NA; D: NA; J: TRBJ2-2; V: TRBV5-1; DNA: TGCGCCAGCAGCTCAGGGATGGGCGACACCGGGGAGCTGTTTTTT; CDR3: CASSSGMGDTGELFF
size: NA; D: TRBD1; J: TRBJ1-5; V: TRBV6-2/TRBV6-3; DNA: TGTGCCAGCAGTTCGACAGGGGGGAGCAATCAGCCCCAGCATTTT; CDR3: CASSSTGGSNQPQHF
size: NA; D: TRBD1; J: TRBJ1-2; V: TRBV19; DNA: TGTGCCAGTAGGAACGGACAGGGGTTGGCTGATGGCTACACCTTC; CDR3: CASRNGQGLADGYTF
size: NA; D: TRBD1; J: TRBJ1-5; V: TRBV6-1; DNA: TGTGCCAGCAGTGAAAGGACAGGGATTGTTCAGCCCCAGCATTTT; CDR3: CASSERTGIVQPQHF
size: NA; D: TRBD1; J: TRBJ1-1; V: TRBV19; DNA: TGTGCCACCGACGATCAGGGGGCTGGGCGTCCTTTCTTT; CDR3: CATDDQGAGRPFF
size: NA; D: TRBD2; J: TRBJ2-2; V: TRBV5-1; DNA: TGCGCCAGCAGCTTGGGACTAGCCAACACCGGGGAGCTGTTTTTT; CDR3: CASSLGLANTGELFF
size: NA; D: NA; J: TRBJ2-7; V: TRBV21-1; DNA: TGTGCCAGCAGCAAGAGAGTAGCGGGAGATTCCTACGAGCAGTATTTC; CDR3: CASSKRVAGDSYEQYF
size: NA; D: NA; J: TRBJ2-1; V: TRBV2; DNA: TGTGCCAGCAGTGATAATCGGCAGTTCTTC; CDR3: CASSDNRQFF
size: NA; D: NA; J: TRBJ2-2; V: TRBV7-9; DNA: TGTGCCAGCAGCTTATTCCAGGCTACCGGGGAGCTGTTTTTT; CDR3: CASSLFQATGELFF
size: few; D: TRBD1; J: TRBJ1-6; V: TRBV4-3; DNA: TGCGCCAGCAGCCCCACGACAGGGACAGATAATTCACCCCTCCACTTT; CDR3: CASSPTTGTDNSPLHF
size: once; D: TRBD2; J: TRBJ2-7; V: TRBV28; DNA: TGTGCCAGCAGTCATAGACTAGCATACGAGCAGTACTTC; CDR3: CASSHRLAYEQYF
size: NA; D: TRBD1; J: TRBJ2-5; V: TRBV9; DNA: TGTGCCAGCAGATCCAACAGGGGTGGGGAGACCCAGTACTTC; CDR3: CASRSNRGGETQYF
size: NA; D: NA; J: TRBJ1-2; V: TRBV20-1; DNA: TGCAGTGCTAGGGCCGACTATGGCTACACCTTC; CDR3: CSARADYGYTF
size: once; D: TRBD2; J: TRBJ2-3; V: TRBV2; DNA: TGTGCCAGCAGTGAATGGGGGGGTACGCAGTATTTT; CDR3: CASSEWGGTQYF
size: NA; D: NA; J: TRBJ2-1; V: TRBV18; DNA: TGTGCCAGTTCGGGGTCGGCCTACAATGAGCAGTTCTTC; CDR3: CASSGSAYNEQFF
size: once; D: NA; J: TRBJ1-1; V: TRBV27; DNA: TGTGCCAGCAGTTACCTCCAGGGGCCTGAAGCTTTCTTT; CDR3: CASSYLQGPEAFF
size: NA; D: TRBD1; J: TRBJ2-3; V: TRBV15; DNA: TGTGCCACCGGGACAGGCGACTTTATTACAGATACGCAGTATTTT; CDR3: CATGTGDFITDTQYF
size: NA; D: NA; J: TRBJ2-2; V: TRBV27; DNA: TGTGCCAGCAGCGACCGGGATGCCACCGGGGAGCTGTTTTTT; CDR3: CASSDRDATGELFF
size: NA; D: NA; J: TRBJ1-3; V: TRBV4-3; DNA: TGCGCCAGCAGCCAAGTTACAGCCTTCTCTGGAAACACCATATATTTT; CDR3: CASSQVTAFSGNTIYF
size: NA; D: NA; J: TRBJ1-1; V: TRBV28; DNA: TGTGCCAGCAGCAAAATGCGGGGGATCAAGAACACTGAAGCTTTCTTT; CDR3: CASSKMRGIKNTEAFF
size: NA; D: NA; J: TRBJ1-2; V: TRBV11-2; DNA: TGTGCCAGCAACCTGATAACAGGGAACTATGGCTACACCTTC; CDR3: CASNLITGNYGYTF
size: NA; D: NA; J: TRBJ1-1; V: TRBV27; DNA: TGTGCCAGCAATAGGTTAGGGGCCTCCACTGAAGCTTTCTTT; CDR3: CASNRLGASTEAFF
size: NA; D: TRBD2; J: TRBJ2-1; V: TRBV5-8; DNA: TGTGCCAGCAGCTTGTGGGCTAGCGGTTTGAATGAGCAGTTCTTC; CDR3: CASSLWASGLNEQFF
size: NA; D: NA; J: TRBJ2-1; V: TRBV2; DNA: TGTGCCAGCACTATCCTCAATGAGCAGTTCTTC; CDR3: CASTILNEQFF
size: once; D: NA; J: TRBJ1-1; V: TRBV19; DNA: TGTGCCAGTATTAAGCCGGGACTGAGTTGGACTGAAGCTTTCTTT; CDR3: CASIKPGLSWTEAFF
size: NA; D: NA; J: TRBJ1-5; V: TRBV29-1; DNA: TGCAGCGTGGCGGGGGGGGCTTATCAGCCCCAGCATTTT; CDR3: CSVAGGAYQPQHF
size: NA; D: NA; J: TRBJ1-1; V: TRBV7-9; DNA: TGTGCCAGCAGCTTAGTGCAGGGATCCACTGAAGCTTTCTTT; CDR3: CASSLVQGSTEAFF
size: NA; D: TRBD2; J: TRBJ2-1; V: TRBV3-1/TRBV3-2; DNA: TGTGCCAGCAGCCCTTTAGCGGGGGGGCCCGATGAGCAGTTCTTC; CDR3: CASSPLAGGPDEQFF
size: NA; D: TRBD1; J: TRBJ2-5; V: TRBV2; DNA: TGTGCCAGCAGGGAGGGGACAGGGGAATACGAGACCCAGTACTTC; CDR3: CASREGTGEYETQYF
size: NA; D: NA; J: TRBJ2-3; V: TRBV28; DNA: TGTGCCAGCAGTGCCCCTGGGGGCGATACGCAGTATTTT; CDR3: CASSAPGGDTQYF
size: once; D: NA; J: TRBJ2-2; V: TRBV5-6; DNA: TGTGCCAGCAGACGGGGGAACGGGGAGCTGTTTTTT; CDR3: CASRRGNGELFF
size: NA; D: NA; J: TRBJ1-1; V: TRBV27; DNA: TGTGCCAGCAGTAACAGGGTATCGGAAGCTTTCTTT; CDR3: CASSNRVSEAFF